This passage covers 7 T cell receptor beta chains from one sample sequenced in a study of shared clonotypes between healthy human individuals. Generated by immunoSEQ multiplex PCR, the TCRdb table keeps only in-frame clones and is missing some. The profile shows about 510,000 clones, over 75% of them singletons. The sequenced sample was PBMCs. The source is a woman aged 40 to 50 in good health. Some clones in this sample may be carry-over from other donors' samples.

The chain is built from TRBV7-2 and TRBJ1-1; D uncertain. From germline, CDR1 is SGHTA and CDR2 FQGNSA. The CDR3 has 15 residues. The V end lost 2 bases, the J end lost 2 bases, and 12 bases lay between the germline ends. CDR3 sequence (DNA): TGTGCCAGCAGCTTATCCGGGAGACTCAACACTGAAGCTTTCTTT. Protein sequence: CASSLSGRLNTEAFF.

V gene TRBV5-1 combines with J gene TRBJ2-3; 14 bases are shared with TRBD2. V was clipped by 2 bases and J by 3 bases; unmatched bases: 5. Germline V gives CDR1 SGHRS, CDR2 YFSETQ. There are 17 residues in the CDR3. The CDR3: CASSFSGLAGVTDTQYF. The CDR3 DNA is TGCGCCAGCAGCTTCTCGGGACTAGCGGGAGTAACAGATACGCAGTATTTT.

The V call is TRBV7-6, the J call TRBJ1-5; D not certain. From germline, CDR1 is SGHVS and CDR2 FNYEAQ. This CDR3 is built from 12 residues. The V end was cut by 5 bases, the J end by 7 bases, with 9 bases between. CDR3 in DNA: TGTGCCAGCAGCCCTCCAGGACAGCCCCAGCATTTT. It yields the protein CASSPPGQPQHF. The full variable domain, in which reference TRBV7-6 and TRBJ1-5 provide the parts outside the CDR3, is GAGVSQSPRYKVTKRGQDVALRCDPISGHVSLYWYRQALGQGPEFLTYFNYEAQQDKSGLPNDRFSAERPEGSISTLTIQRTEQRDSAMYRCASSPPGQPQHFGDGTRLSIL.

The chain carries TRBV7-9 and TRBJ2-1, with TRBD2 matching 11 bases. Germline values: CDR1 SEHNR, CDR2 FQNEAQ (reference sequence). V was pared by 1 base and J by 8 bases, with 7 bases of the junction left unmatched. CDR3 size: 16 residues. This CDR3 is CASSLGVAGGLDEQFF. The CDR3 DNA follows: TGTGCCAGCAGCTTAGGGGTAGCGGGAGGGCTGGATGAGCAGTTCTTC.

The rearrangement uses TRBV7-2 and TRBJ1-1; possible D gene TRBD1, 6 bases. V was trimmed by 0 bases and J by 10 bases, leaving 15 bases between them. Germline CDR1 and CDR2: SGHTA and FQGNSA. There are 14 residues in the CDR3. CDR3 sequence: CASSLAGDTKGAFF. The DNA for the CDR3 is TGTGCCAGCAGCTTAGCGGGGGACACCAAAGGAGCTTTCTTT.

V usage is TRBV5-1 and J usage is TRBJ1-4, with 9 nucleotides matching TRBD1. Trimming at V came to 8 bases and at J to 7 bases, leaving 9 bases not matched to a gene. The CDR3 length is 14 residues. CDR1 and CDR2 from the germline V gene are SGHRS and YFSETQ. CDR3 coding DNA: TGCGCCAGTAGTTATAAGGGACAGGGTGAAAAACTGTTTTTT. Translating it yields CASSYKGQGEKLFF. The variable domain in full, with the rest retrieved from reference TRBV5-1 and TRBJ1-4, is KAGVTQTPRYLIKTRGQQVTLSCSPISGHRSVSWYQQTPGQGLQFLFEYFSETQRNKGNFPGRFSGRQFSNSRSEMNVSTLELGDSALYLCASSYKGQGEKLFFGSGTQLSVL.

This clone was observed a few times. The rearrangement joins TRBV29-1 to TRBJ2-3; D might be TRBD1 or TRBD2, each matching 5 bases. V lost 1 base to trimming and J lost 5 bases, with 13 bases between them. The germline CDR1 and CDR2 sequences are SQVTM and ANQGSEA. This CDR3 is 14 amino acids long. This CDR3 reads CSVEGMGPRDTQYF. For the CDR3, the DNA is TGCAGCGTTGAAGGGATGGGACCAAGAGATACGCAGTATTTT.